One and the same sample provided the 8 T cell receptor beta chains below, sequenced in a study of PD-1 blockade in classical Hodgkin lymphoma (TCRdb year 2020). Receptor libraries were prepared by the immunoSEQ multiplex PCR assay. As stored in TCRdb, this immuneACCESS dataset retains in-frame rearrangements with V and J assigned. A fraction of the clones does not appear; measured against another copy, unresolved V genes explain less than half of the discrepancy, and the remainder lacks a known reason. Across this sample there are about 26,000 clones, with about 67% seen only once. About 11% of the sample belongs to the ten largest clones. According to the study, the label for this sample's time point signals: cycle 2 day 1 (C2D1) of nivolumab. Every trial patient had relapsed following autologous stem cell transplantation, and prior brentuximab vedotin exposure was what differed among cohorts A, B and C.

The sequenced sample was peripheral blood mononuclear cells (PBMCs), obtained before the second cycle of nivolumab. The receptors were gathered from a human donor with classical Hodgkin lymphoma.

In this sample, this clone is medium-sized. V is TRBV5-6 and J is TRBJ2-7, with D hard to call. V lost 0 bases and J 6 bases, leaving 13 bases between the germline ends. CDR1 and CDR2 from the germline V gene are SGHDT and YYEEEE. The CDR3 runs to 14 residues. The CDR3 coding sequence is TGTGCCAGCAGCTTGGGGGCAGGCCCCAGCGAGCAGTACTTC. It encodes CASSLGAGPSEQYF.

V gene TRBV28 combines with J gene TRBJ1-1; D is possibly TRBD1 (5 bases). The CDR3 covers 15 residues. The germline V gene encodes CDR1 MDHEN and CDR2 SYDVKM. The V and J ends lost 2 bases and 0 bases respectively, with 10 bases between them. The CDR3 DNA reads as TGTGCCAGCAGTTTAGTTCTGGGACTGAACACTGAAGCTTTCTTT. This codes for CASSLVLGLNTEAFF.

This clone was counted only a few times. The chain has TRBV5-8 and TRBJ2-7; TRBD1 is a possible D gene (5 bases). The CDR3 runs 14 residues. V lost 0 bases and J lost 3, with 10 bases in between. CDR1 SGHTS and CDR2 YDEGEE come from the germline V gene. The DNA of the CDR3 is TGTGCCAGCAGCTTGGCGCCAGGGATCTACGAGCAGTACTTC. Encoded protein: CASSLAPGIYEQYF.

The V gene is TRBV11-2, the J gene TRBJ2-3; TRBD2 matches 13 bases. CDR3 length: 14 residues. After removal of 5 bases from V and 11 bases from J, the junction contained 7 bases not matched to a gene. The germline V gene encodes CDR1 SGHAT and CDR2 FQNNGV. The CDR3: CASSPTSGGAGQYF. DNA for the CDR3: TGTGCCAGCAGCCCCACTAGCGGGGGGGCGGGGCAGTATTTT.

V is TRBV7-9 and J is TRBJ2-3, with D tentatively TRBD1 (5 bases). CDR1 is SEHNR and CDR2 is FQNEAQ in the germline V gene (reference sequence). This CDR3 region has 15 residues. Trimming took 6 bases from V and 5 from J, leaving 18 bases between them. CDR3 sequence (DNA): TGTGCCAGCAGTCCAGGGTCTCTAGTCATAGATACGCAGTATTTT. Its translation: CASSPGSLVIDTQYF.

CDR3 coding DNA: TGTGCCAGCAGTTACCAAGGACTAGCGGCCAGGGATACGCAGTATTTT. This codes for CASSYQGLAARDTQYF. The chain joins TRBV6-5 to TRBJ2-3, with 10 bases aligning to TRBD2. Germline V lookup: CDR1 MNHEY, CDR2 SVGAGI. Unmatched junction bases numbered 8, after V lost 2 bases and J lost 6 bases. The CDR3 consists of 16 residues.

The J gene is TRBJ2-7, the V gene TRBV4-3, with D possibly matching TRBD2 (5 bases). The germline V gene has CDR1 LGHNA and CDR2 YSLEER. The CDR3 runs to 15 residues. V was clipped by 1 base and J by 0 bases, with 10 bases between them. CDR3 in DNA: TGCGCCAGCAGCCAAGTACGTAGCGTCTCCTACGAGCAGTACTTC. This translates into CASSQVRSVSYEQYF.

This clone was seen a few times. J is TRBJ1-6 and V is TRBV30; D may be TRBD1 (5 bases). The CDR3 runs 16 residues. V was pared by 1 base and J by 7 bases, with 17 bases between. The germline gives CDR1 GTSNPN, CDR2 SVGIG (reference sequence). The CDR3 loop reads CAWSGLLAGRNSPLHF. Written as DNA, the CDR3 is TGTGCCTGGAGTGGGCTACTGGCAGGGAGAAATTCACCCCTCCACTTT.